This is a list of T cell receptor beta chains from one sample in a study of blood T cell repertoires in COVID-19. The protocol was immunoSEQ multiplex PCR, while the TCRdb copy is restricted to in-frame clones and leaves out a portion. The data contain about 200,000 clones, roughly 80% of them singletons. The sample consisted of peripheral blood. The source is a man aged 60-69 years with COVID-19, enrolled during active disease. CDR3s include the opening cysteine and the closing phenylalanine or tryptophan. D genes are given only for firm matches. The listing skips clone size in some rows; elsewhere it reads once, few, many or a size class.

>-|TRBJ2-2|TRBV5-1|14|TRBD1
CASSPGQGAGELFF
TGCGCCAGCAGCCCGGGACAGGGTGCCGGGGAGCTGTTTTTT
>-|TRBJ1-1|TRBV19|15|TRBD1
CASRPPSAGGTEAFF
TGTGCCAGTAGGCCCCCCTCGGCAGGGGGAACTGAAGCTTTCTTT
>-|TRBJ1-5|TRBV3-1/TRBV3-2|17|-
CASSQGGRVGSNQPQHF
TGTGCCAGCAGCCAAGGTGGGCGGGTCGGGAGCAATCAGCCCCAGCATTTT
>-|TRBJ2-3|TRBV11-2|15|-
CASSLVGQGGDTQYF
TGTGCCAGCAGCTTAGTCGGCCAGGGGGGAGATACGCAGTATTTT
>few|TRBJ1-6|TRBV4-3|14|-
CASSQDLYNSPLHF
TGCGCCAGCAGCCAAGACCTTTATAATTCACCCCTCCACTTT
>few|TRBJ1-1|TRBV10-3|16|TRBD1
CAIGPTGAVGDTEAFF
TGTGCCATCGGACCGACAGGGGCGGTAGGGGACACTGAAGCTTTCTTT
>-|TRBJ2-1|TRBV19|14|-
CATKRREMGDEQFF
TGTGCCACTAAACGACGGGAGATGGGGGATGAGCAGTTCTTC
>-|TRBJ2-1|TRBV30|11|-
CAWSGRNEQFF
TGTGCCTGGAGTGGGAGAAATGAGCAGTTCTTC
>-|TRBJ2-7|TRBV4-1|16|TRBD1
CASSQVLGTGDYEQYF
TGCGCCAGCAGCCAAGTCTTAGGGACAGGGGACTACGAGCAGTACTTC
>few|TRBJ1-3|TRBV4-1|17|-
CASSQDPPYSSGNTIYF
TGCGCCAGCAGCCAAGATCCGCCCTACAGCTCTGGAAACACCATATATTTT
>-|TRBJ2-5|TRBV28|12|-
CASRRSSETQYF
TGTGCCAGCAGGAGGAGTTCGGAGACCCAGTACTTC
>-|TRBJ1-2|TRBV6-2/TRBV6-3|13|-
CASSEGDAYGYTF
TGTGCCAGCAGTGAGGGTGATGCCTATGGCTACACCTTC
>-|TRBJ2-7|TRBV24-1|16|TRBD1
CATSAPPGQGRYEQYF
TGTGCCACCAGTGCCCCCCCCGGACAGGGACGCTACGAGCAGTACTTC
>once|TRBJ2-7|TRBV28|15|TRBD1
CASSDPGTDSDEQYF
TGTGCCAGCAGTGACCCCGGGACAGACTCCGACGAGCAGTACTTC
>-|TRBJ2-1|TRBV7-2|15|TRBD1
CASSFRDRAYNEQFF
TGTGCCAGCAGCTTCCGGGACAGGGCCTACAATGAGCAGTTCTTC
>-|TRBJ2-1|TRBV19|15|-
CASSIGQPSFNEQFF
TGTGCCAGTAGTATAGGGCAACCCAGTTTCAATGAGCAGTTCTTC
>many|TRBJ1-1|TRBV18|14|-
CASSPNTRGPEAFF
TGTGCCAGCTCACCGAACACCAGGGGTCCTGAAGCTTTCTTT
>-|TRBJ1-1|TRBV30|11|-
CAWSLNTEAFF
TGTGCCTGGAGCCTTAACACTGAAGCTTTCTTT
>-|TRBJ1-1|TRBV9|16|-
CASSASGGAGHAEAFF
TGTGCCAGCAGCGCCTCGGGGGGGGCCGGTCACGCTGAAGCTTTCTTT
>-|TRBJ2-6|TRBV6-5|14|TRBD1
CASSRGQGANVLTF
TGTGCCAGCAGCAGGGGGCAAGGGGCCAACGTCCTGACTTTC
>-|TRBJ2-1|TRBV5-5|15|-
CASAVLPQSYNEQFF
TGTGCCAGCGCCGTCCTGCCCCAGTCCTACAATGAGCAGTTCTTC
>-|TRBJ1-5|TRBV29-1|13|-
CSVGWGGNQPQHF
TGCAGCGTGGGGTGGGGGGGCAATCAGCCCCAGCATTTT
>-|TRBJ1-2|TRBV28|14|-
CASSLFVGTYGYTF
TGTGCCAGCAGTTTATTTGTGGGCACCTATGGCTACACCTTC
>-|TRBJ1-2|TRBV6-5|14|-
CASSYTDSFYGYTF
TGTGCCAGCAGTTACACGGACAGTTTCTATGGCTACACCTTC
>-|TRBJ1-1|TRBV3-1/TRBV3-2|16|-
CASSRRVGVGGTEAFF
TGTGCCAGCAGCCGGAGAGTTGGGGTGGGGGGCACTGAAGCTTTCTTT
>-|TRBJ2-7|TRBV4-1|13|TRBD1
CASSTRQGYEQYF
TGCGCCAGCAGCACGCGACAGGGATACGAGCAGTACTTC
>once|TRBJ1-1|TRBV3-1/TRBV3-2|15|TRBD1
CASSQRGQGADEAFF
TGTGCCAGCAGCCAAAGGGGACAGGGGGCGGATGAAGCTTTCTTT
>-|TRBJ2-5|TRBV7-9|15|TRBD2
CASSASGRVREAQYF
TGTGCCAGCAGCGCTAGCGGGCGGGTAAGAGAGGCCCAGTACTTC
>once|TRBJ1-1|TRBV9|15|-
CASSPGHHTQTEAFF
TGTGCCAGCAGCCCGGGACACCACACCCAAACTGAAGCTTTCTTT
>-|TRBJ1-5|TRBV7-2|15|TRBD1
CASAQGQGYNQPQHF
TGTGCCAGTGCTCAGGGACAGGGCTACAATCAGCCCCAGCATTTT
>-|TRBJ2-5|TRBV7-8|18|TRBD2
CASSLAGASGSLGETQYF
TGTGCCAGCAGCTTAGCTGGGGCTAGCGGGAGCCTGGGAGAGACCCAGTACTTC
>-|TRBJ1-4|TRBV7-9|12|-
CASSFDSPSLFF
TGTGCCAGCAGCTTCGACAGTCCTTCTCTGTTTTTT
>-|TRBJ2-6|TRBV5-6|15|-
CASSLGYSGANVLTF
TGTGCCAGCAGCTTGGGCTACTCTGGGGCCAACGTCCTGACTTTC
>-|TRBJ1-6|TRBV6-2/TRBV6-3|15|TRBD1
CASSPPGGLNSPLHF
TGTGCCAGCAGTCCCCCAGGGGGCCTCAATTCACCCCTCCACTTT
>-|TRBJ1-1|TRBV9|14|TRBD1
CASSQGQGGTEAFF
TGTGCCAGCAGCCAAGGACAGGGAGGGACTGAAGCTTTCTTT
>-|TRBJ1-6|TRBV3-1/TRBV3-2|16|-
CASSLRTQLNNSPLHF
TGTGCCAGCAGCCTCAGGACTCAGCTAAATAATTCACCCCTCCACTTT
>-|TRBJ2-5|TRBV5-1|15|-
CASSGGRSSQETQYF
TGCGCCAGCAGCGGAGGGAGGTCAAGCCAAGAGACCCAGTACTTC
>-|TRBJ1-1|TRBV10-3|14|-
CAISELTGNTEAFF
TGTGCCATCAGTGAGTTGACGGGTAACACTGAAGCTTTCTTT
>-|TRBJ1-5|TRBV25-1|16|TRBD1
CASSGTRDRGHQPQHF
TGTGCCAGCTCCGGTACCCGGGACAGGGGGCATCAGCCCCAGCATTTT
>-|TRBJ1-3|TRBV7-9|15|-
CASSPGSSSGNTIYF
TGTGCCAGCAGCCCGGGGAGCTCCTCTGGAAACACCATATATTTT
>-|TRBJ1-5|TRBV5-6|16|TRBD1
CASTRGQGVSNQPQHF
TGTGCCAGCACCCGGGGACAGGGGGTGAGCAATCAGCCCCAGCATTTT
>once|TRBJ2-5|TRBV4-3|13|-
CASSQGPRETQYF
TGCGCCAGCAGCCAAGGTCCTCGAGAGACCCAGTACTTC
>-|TRBJ1-5|TRBV28|19|TRBD1
CASSLTQTGGGGSNQPQHF
TGTGCCAGCAGTTTAACACAAACAGGGGGCGGTGGTAGCAATCAGCCCCAGCATTTT
>-|TRBJ2-6|TRBV2|15|-
CASSLGSTGANVLTF
TGTGCCAGCAGCCTCGGGTCCACTGGGGCCAACGTCCTGACTTTC
>-|TRBJ1-1|TRBV5-1|14|-
CASSQQPSDTEAFF
TGCGCCAGCAGCCAACAGCCAAGTGACACTGAAGCTTTCTTT
>-|TRBJ2-5|TRBV9|15|-
CASSVGLTGQETQYF
TGTGCCAGCAGCGTAGGACTCACAGGGCAAGAGACCCAGTACTTC
>-|TRBJ1-6|TRBV12-5|14|TRBD1
CASGLSTGDSPLHF
TGTGCTAGTGGCCTCTCTACAGGGGATTCACCCCTCCACTTT
>-|TRBJ1-5|TRBV29-1|14|-
CSVGGGNGNQPQHF
TGCAGCGTCGGCGGGGGGAATGGCAATCAGCCCCAGCATTTT
>-|TRBJ1-5|TRBV19|13|-
CASSQGAGQPQHF
TGTGCCAGTAGTCAAGGGGCAGGGCAGCCCCAGCATTTT
>-|TRBJ1-2|TRBV19|15|TRBD1
CASTTLDRGRGGYTF
TGTGCCAGTACTACCCTGGACAGGGGGCGAGGTGGCTACACCTTC
>-|TRBJ2-2|TRBV6-2/TRBV6-3|15|TRBD1
CASSRTGGNTGELFF
TGTGCCAGCAGTAGGACAGGGGGGAACACCGGGGAGCTGTTTTTT
>-|TRBJ1-5|TRBV4-1|14|-
CASSQIKSAEPQHF
TGCGCCAGCAGCCAAATCAAATCGGCGGAGCCCCAGCATTTT
>-|TRBJ1-1|TRBV24-1|18|TRBD1
CATSEPGTGGHPGAEAFF
TGTGCCACCAGTGAGCCAGGGACAGGGGGCCACCCAGGCGCTGAAGCTTTCTTT
>-|TRBJ2-1|TRBV14|15|-
CASSQGQAWNNEQFF
TGTGCCAGCAGCCAAGGGCAGGCTTGGAACAATGAGCAGTTCTTC
>-|TRBJ2-3|TRBV3-1/TRBV3-2|16|-
CASSQDLAWSTDTQYF
TGTGCCAGCAGCCAAGACTTGGCCTGGAGCACAGATACGCAGTATTTT
>few|TRBJ2-2|TRBV5-1|17|TRBD1
CASRSGQGTLNTGELFF
TGCGCCAGCAGATCTGGACAGGGGACCCTGAACACCGGGGAGCTGTTTTTT
>-|TRBJ1-2|TRBV5-4|17|TRBD1
CASSRPDGDRGIGGYTF
TGTGCCAGCAGCCGACCCGATGGGGACAGGGGGATCGGTGGCTACACCTTC
>-|TRBJ1-4|TRBV28|15|-
CASSLLGPGNAKLFF
TGTGCCAGCAGTTTATTAGGCCCGGGGAACGCAAAACTGTTTTTT
>-|TRBJ1-1|TRBV11-2|17|TRBD1
CASSPRGQGALNAEAFF
TGTGCCAGCAGCCCCCGAGGACAGGGGGCTTTAAACGCTGAAGCTTTCTTT
>-|TRBJ1-2|TRBV28|12|-
CASSPSEYGYTF
TGTGCCAGCAGTCCGTCCGAGTATGGCTACACCTTC